This T cell receptor (beta chain) was documented in a study of shared clonotypes between healthy human individuals. Only in-frame clones appear in the TCRdb table, and some are missing; sequencing was by immunoSEQ multiplex PCR. Of more than 2 million clones listed, 90% to 96% are singletons. The table lists this clone with a count of one. There are 14 residues in the CDR3. From germline, CDR1 is SGHTA and CDR2 FQGTGA. V was cut by 5 bases and J by 4 bases, with 11 bases left in between. This clonotype was obtained from a man aged 18 to 35 in good health. This rearrangement joins TRBV7-3 to TRBJ2-2; a possible D gene is TRBD1 (6 bases). The source material was naive CD4+ T cells sorted from blood. Subset given: CD45RA+ positively selected. The CDR3 reads CASSPDSPTGELFF. The CDR3, as DNA: TGTGCCAGCAGCCCGGACAGTCCCACCGGGGAGCTGTTTTTT.